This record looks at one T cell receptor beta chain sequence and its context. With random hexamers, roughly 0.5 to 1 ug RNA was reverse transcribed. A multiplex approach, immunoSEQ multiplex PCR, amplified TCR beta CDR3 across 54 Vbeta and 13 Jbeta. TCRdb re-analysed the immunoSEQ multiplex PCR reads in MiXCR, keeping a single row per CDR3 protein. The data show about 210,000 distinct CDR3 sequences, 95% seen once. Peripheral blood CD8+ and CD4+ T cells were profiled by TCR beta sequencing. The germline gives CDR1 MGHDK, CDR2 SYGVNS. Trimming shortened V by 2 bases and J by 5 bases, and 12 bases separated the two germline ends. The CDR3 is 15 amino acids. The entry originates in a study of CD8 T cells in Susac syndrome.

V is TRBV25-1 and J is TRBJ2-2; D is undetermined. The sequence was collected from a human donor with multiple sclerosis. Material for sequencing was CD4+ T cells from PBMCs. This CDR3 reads CASSEQVRSTGELFF. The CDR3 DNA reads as TGTGCCAGCAGTGAACAGGTCAGGTCGACCGGGGAGCTGTTTTTT.